The entry below describes one T cell receptor beta chain. The data were taken from a study of blood T cell repertoires in COVID-19. Study background: From the United States, Italy and Spain came samples of acute and convalescent COVID-19.

The assay was immunoSEQ multiplex PCR, and TCRdb's table has in-frame clones only and misses some. The repertoire holds more than 100,000 clones, around nine tenths seen once, with roughly 15% in the top ten. The TCR sequence derives from a woman older than 75 in a cohort sampled during active COVID-19. Sequencing was performed on peripheral blood.

CDR3 in DNA: TGTGCCAGCTCACCACCAGGACATTCAGGCTACACCTTC. It yields the protein CASSPPGHSGYTF. The V gene is TRBV18, the J gene TRBJ1-2; a possible D gene is TRBD1 (5 bases). Germline-derived CDR1 and CDR2 are KGHSH and LQKENI. Trimming pared 0 bases from V and 8 bases from J, leaving 10 bases between. This CDR3 has 13 residues.